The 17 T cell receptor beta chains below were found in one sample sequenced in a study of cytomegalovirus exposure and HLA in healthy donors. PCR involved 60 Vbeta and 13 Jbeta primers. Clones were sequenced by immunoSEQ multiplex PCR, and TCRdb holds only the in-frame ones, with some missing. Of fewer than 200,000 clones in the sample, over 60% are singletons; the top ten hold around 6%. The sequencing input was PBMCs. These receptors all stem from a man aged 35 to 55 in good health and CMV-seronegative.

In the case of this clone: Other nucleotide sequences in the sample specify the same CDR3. The CDR3: CASSEKGVGYTF. DNA of the CDR3: TGTGCCAGCAGTGAAAAAGGGGTCGGCTACACCTTC. V and J are TRBV6-1 and TRBJ1-2; D possibly corresponds to TRBD1 (5 bases). V lost 2 bases and J lost 8, with 9 bases in between. This CDR3 is 12 amino acids long. The germline CDR1 and CDR2 sequences are MNHNS and SASEGT.

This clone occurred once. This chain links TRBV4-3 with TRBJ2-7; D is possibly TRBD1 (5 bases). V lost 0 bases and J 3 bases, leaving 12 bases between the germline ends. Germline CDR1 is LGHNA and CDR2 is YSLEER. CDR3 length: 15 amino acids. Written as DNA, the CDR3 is TGCGCCAGCAGCCAAGATAGGGGCAGTAACTACGAGCAGTACTTC. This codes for CASSQDRGSNYEQYF.

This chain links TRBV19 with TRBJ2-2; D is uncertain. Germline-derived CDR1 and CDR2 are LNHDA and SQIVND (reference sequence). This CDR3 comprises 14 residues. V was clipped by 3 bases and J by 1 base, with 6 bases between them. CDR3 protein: CASSILRNTGELFF. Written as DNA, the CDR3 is TGTGCCAGTAGTATTCTCAGGAACACCGGGGAGCTGTTTTTT.

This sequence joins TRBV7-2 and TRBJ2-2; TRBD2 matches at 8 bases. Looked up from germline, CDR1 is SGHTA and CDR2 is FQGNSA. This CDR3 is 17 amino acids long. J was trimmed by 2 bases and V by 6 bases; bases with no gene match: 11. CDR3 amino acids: CASRQDAGGLNTGELFF. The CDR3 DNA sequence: TGTGCCAGCAGACAGGACGCGGGGGGACTTAACACCGGGGAGCTGTTTTTT.

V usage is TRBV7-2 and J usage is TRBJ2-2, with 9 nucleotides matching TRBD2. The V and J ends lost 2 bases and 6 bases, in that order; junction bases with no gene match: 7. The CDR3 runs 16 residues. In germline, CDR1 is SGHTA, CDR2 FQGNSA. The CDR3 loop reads CASSLYAAGGPGELFF. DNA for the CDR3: TGTGCCAGCAGCTTATACGCGGCGGGGGGGCCCGGGGAGCTGTTTTTT.

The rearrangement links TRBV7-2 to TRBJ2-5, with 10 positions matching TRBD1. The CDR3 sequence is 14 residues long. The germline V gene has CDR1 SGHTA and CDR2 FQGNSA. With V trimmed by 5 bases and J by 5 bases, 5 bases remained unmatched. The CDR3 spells CASSRRQGAETQYF. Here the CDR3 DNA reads TGTGCCAGCAGCAGGAGACAGGGGGCTGAGACCCAGTACTTC.

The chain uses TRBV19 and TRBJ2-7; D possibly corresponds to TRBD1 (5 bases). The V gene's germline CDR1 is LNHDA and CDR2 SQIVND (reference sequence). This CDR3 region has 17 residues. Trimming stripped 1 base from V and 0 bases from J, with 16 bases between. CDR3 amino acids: CASSIALRTLGSYEQYF. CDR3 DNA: TGTGCCAGTAGTATAGCCCTCCGGACACTGGGCTCCTACGAGCAGTACTTC.

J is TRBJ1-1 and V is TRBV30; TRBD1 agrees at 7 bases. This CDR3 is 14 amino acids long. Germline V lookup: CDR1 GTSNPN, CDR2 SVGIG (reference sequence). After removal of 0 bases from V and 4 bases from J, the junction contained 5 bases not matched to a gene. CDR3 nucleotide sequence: TGTGCCTGGAGTGTAGACAGGGAGACCACTGAAGCTTTCTTT. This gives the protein CAWSVDRETTEAFF.

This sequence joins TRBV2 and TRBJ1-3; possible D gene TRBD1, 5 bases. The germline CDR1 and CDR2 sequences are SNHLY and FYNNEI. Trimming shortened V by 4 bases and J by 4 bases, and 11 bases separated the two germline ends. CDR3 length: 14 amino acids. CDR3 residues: CASSGSSGGNTIYF. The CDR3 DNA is TGTGCCAGCAGTGGCAGCTCAGGGGGAAACACCATATATTTT.

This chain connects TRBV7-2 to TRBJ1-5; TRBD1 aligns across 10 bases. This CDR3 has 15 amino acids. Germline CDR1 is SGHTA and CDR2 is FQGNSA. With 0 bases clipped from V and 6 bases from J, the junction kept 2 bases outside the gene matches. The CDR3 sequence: CASSLAGTGAQPQHF. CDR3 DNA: TGTGCCAGCAGCTTAGCCGGGACAGGGGCTCAGCCCCAGCATTTT.

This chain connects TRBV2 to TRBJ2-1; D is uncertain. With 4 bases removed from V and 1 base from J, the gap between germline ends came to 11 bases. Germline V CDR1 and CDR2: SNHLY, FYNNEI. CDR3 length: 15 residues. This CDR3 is CASSALGSSYNEQFF. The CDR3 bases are TGTGCCAGCAGTGCCCTAGGAAGTTCCTACAATGAGCAGTTCTTC.

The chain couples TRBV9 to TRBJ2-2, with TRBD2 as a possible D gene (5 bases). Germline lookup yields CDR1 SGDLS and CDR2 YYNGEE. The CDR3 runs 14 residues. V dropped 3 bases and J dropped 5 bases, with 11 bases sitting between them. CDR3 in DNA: TGTGCCAGCAGCGCCACTACTAGTACCGGGGAGCTGTTTTTT. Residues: CASSATTSTGELFF.

CDR3 nucleotides: TGTGCCAGCAGCGGATCTGGGGGGATCTATGGCTACACCTTC. Residues: CASSGSGGIYGYTF. The chain recombines TRBV7-9 with TRBJ1-2; TRBD1 might be the D (5 bases). Germline CDR1 reads SEHNR; CDR2 reads FQNEAQ (reference sequence). V lost 5 bases to trimming and J lost 4 bases, with 14 bases between them. The CDR3 contains 14 residues.

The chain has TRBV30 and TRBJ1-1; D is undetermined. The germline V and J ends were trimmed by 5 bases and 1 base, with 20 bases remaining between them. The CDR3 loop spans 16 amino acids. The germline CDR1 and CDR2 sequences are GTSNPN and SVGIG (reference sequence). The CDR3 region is CAWGQDQPSGNTEAFF. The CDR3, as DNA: TGTGCCTGGGGGCAGGACCAACCCAGCGGGAACACTGAAGCTTTCTTT.

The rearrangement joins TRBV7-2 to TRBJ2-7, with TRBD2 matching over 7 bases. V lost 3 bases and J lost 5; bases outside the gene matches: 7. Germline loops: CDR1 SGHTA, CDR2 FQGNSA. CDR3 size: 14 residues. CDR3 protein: CASSFYAGRDEQYF. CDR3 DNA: TGTGCCAGCAGCTTTTATGCAGGGAGGGACGAGCAGTACTTC. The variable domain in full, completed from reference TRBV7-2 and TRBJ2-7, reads GAGVSQSPSNKVTEKGKDVELRCDPISGHTALYWYRQSLGQGLEFLIYFQGNSAPDKSGLPSDRFSAERTGGSVSTLTIQRTQQEDSAVYLCASSFYAGRDEQYFGPGTRLTVT.

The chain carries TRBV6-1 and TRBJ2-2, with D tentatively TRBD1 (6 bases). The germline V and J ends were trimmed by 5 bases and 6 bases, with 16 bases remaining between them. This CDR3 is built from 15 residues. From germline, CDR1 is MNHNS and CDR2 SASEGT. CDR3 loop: CASSNRDQGSGELFF. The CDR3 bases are TGTGCCAGCAGTAACCGGGACCAGGGGTCCGGGGAGCTGTTTTTT.

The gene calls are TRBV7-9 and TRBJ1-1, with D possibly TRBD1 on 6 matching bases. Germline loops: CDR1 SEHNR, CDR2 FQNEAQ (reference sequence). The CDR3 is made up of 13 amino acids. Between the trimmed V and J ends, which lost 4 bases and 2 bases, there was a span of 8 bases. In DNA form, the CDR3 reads TGTGCCAGCAGCTGGGGGGGCAACACTGAAGCTTTCTTT. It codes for CASSWGGNTEAFF.